This is a list of T cell receptor beta chains from one sample in a study of vaccination and CD4 T cells after COVID-19. No antigen has been assigned to these receptors. TCRdb re-analysed the PCR reads in MiXCR, keeping a single row per CDR3 protein. The sample includes some 23,000 distinct CDR3 sequences, roughly 71% of them seen just once. The sample here was CD4+ T cells from blood, cultured in vitro, taken after SARS-CoV-2 vaccination. These receptors came from a human donor who received a COVID-19 vaccine. The CDR3 runs from the conserved cysteine through the conserved F or W. A D gene is named only where the DNA matches it firmly. Size is stated for part of the rows, as once, few or many counts, or as a class when the clone is expanded.

cdr3_aa cdr3_nt v_call clone_size cdr3_length j_call d_call
CASSLQGHEQYF TGTGCCAGCAGCTTACAGGGGCACGAGCAGTACTTC TRBV7-6 NA 12 TRBJ2-7 NA
CASSGTRFASGGTF TGTGCCAGCAGTGGAACCCGCTTCGCCTCCGGGGGAACCTTC TRBV2 NA 14 TRBJ1-2 NA
CSIDRSNYGYTF TGCAGCATAGACAGGTCCAACTATGGCTACACCTTC TRBV20-1 medium-sized 12 TRBJ1-2 NA
CATKTRQSYNEQFF TGTGCCACCAAGACACGACAATCCTACAATGAGCAGTTCTTC TRBV15 NA 14 TRBJ2-1 NA
CALDRGWSEAFF TGTGCCTTGGACAGGGGATGGTCCGAAGCTTTCTTT TRBV30 few 12 TRBJ1-1 TRBD1
CAISDRLVSGMNTEAFF TGTGCCATCAGTGATCGCTTAGTCTCGGGAATGAACACTGAAGCTTTCTTT TRBV10-3 NA 17 TRBJ1-1 NA
CASSLAGDNTGELFF TGTGCCAGCAGCCTAGCGGGGGATAACACCGGGGAGCTGTTTTTT TRBV21-1 NA 15 TRBJ2-2 NA
CSADGGSNTEAFF TGCAGTGCGGATGGGGGCAGTAACACTGAAGCTTTCTTT TRBV20-1 few 13 TRBJ1-1 NA
CASSLGGGRMVCQPQHF TGTGCCAGCAGCTTAGGGGGGGGCAGGATGGTTTGTCAGCCCCAGCATTTT TRBV11-3 NA 17 TRBJ1-5 NA
CSATGQLNYGYTF TGCAGTGCTACCGGACAGCTGAACTATGGCTACACCTTC TRBV20-1 NA 13 TRBJ1-2 NA
CASSSAGGRQPQHF TGTGCCAGCAGTTCGGCCGGGGGACGGCAGCCCCAGCATTTT TRBV6-2/TRBV6-3 NA 14 TRBJ1-5 NA
CSADPRDRGADTQYF TGCAGTGCTGACCCCCGGGACAGGGGGGCAGATACGCAGTATTTT TRBV20-1 few 15 TRBJ2-3 TRBD1
CAISTGGEQYF TGTGCCATCAGTACAGGGGGCGAGCAGTACTTC TRBV10-3 few 11 TRBJ2-7 TRBD1
CASSLGQVGITDTQYF TGTGCCAGCAGCTTGGGACAGGTGGGGATCACAGATACGCAGTATTTT TRBV5-6 NA 16 TRBJ2-3 NA
CAWSGARTGVSNQPQHF TGTGCCTGGAGCGGAGCCAGGACAGGGGTCAGCAATCAGCCCCAGCATTTT TRBV30 NA 17 TRBJ1-5 TRBD1
CASSWGQYLYEQYF TGTGCCAGCAGCTGGGGACAGTATCTTTACGAGCAGTACTTC TRBV7-9 NA 14 TRBJ2-7 TRBD1
CASSLRDRVYEQYF TGCGCCAGCAGCTTAAGGGACAGGGTTTACGAGCAGTACTTC TRBV5-1 NA 14 TRBJ2-7 TRBD1
CSASEGGEGNEQFF TGCAGTGCTAGTGAGGGGGGCGAGGGCAATGAGCAGTTCTTC TRBV20-1 NA 14 TRBJ2-1 NA
CASSLPGQGWHGYTF TGTGCCAGCAGCTTACCAGGACAGGGTTGGCATGGCTACACCTTC TRBV11-3 few 15 TRBJ1-2 TRBD1
CASSERGQGNQPQHF TGTGCCAGCAGTGAAAGGGGACAGGGAAATCAGCCCCAGCATTTT TRBV2 NA 15 TRBJ1-5 TRBD1